This TCR beta chain was identified during a study of T cell clonality in common variable immunodeficiency. The CDR3 spans 14 residues. V dropped 3 bases and J dropped 5 bases, with 15 bases sitting between them. The V gene's germline CDR1 is SGHRS and CDR2 YFSETQ. Profiling relied on immunoSEQ multiplex PCR, and the TCRdb table lists in-frame clones only, not all of them. The sample shows about 44,000 clones, none of them appearing just once. The table lists this clone with a few counts. Its antigen is unknown. Sequencing ends 3 residues short of the CDR3 end; the germline J gene provides the rest. Findings of the study overall: CVID subjects showed higher TCRbeta clonality than healthy controls.

The chain uses TRBV5-1 and TRBJ2-7; tentatively, D is TRBD1 (6 bases). The sample consisted of peripheral blood mononuclear cells. This TCR derives from a person between 18 and 75 years old in good health. The DNA read from the CDR3 is TGCGCCAGCAGCTCCGGTCCTTCAGGGGACGAG. Protein: CASSSGPSGDE. The entire CDR3 protein reads CASSSGPSGDEQYF.